Below are 17 T cell receptor beta chains sequenced from a single sample in a study of cytomegalovirus exposure and HLA in healthy donors. The PCR contained 60 Vbeta and 13 Jbeta primers. Libraries were prepared by immunoSEQ multiplex PCR; TCRdb keeps only in-frame clonotypes and omits some of them. The table includes 35,000 to 50,000 clones, roughly 77% detected once. Sequenced input: PBMCs. The source is a man aged 25 to 40 in good health and CMV-seronegative.

This chain links TRBV6-1 with TRBJ2-2, with 10 bases aligning to TRBD2. V was pared by 5 bases and J by 4 bases, with 4 bases of the junction left unmatched. Per germline, CDR1 MNHNS and CDR2 SASEGT. The CDR3 has 15 residues. CDR3 nucleotides: TGTGCCAGCAGTACCCTAGCGGGAGTCACCGGGGAGCTGTTTTTT. It specifies CASSTLAGVTGELFF.

This chain connects TRBV29-1 to TRBJ2-1, with a weak D call TRBD1 (6 bases). This CDR3 is 18 amino acids long. The germline V gene has CDR1 SQVTM and CDR2 ANQGSEA. V dropped 3 bases and J dropped 7 bases, with 28 bases sitting between them. The CDR3 bases are TGCAGCGTTGATGGCAGGCTCTCCCCTCGTACGACAGGTAATGAGCAGTTCTTC. Protein: CSVDGRLSPRTTGNEQFF.

The chain carries TRBV5-4 and TRBJ1-6; 7 positions agree with TRBD1. The CDR3 runs 14 residues. V dropped 0 bases and J dropped 8; count of bases not matched to a gene: 2. Germline V gene sequence: CDR1 SGHNT, CDR2 YYREEE (reference sequence). The DNA for the CDR3 is TGTGCCAGCAGCTTGGAGACAGGGTATTCACCCCTCCACTTT. As protein: CASSLETGYSPLHF.

The table lists this clone with a count of one. V gene TRBV7-3 combines with J gene TRBJ2-3; 7 bases fit TRBD2. The CDR3 has 15 residues. Per the germline V gene, CDR1 is SGHTA and CDR2 is FQGTGA. V dropped 3 bases and J dropped 1; count of bases not matched to a gene: 4. This CDR3 reads CASSLGGSRTDTQYF. The CDR3 nucleotides read TGTGCCAGCAGCTTGGGCGGGAGTCGCACAGATACGCAGTATTTT.

J is TRBJ2-3 and V is TRBV5-4, with a weak D call TRBD2 (6 bases). Germline CDR1 reads SGHNT; CDR2 reads YYREEE (reference sequence). V lost 6 bases and J 6 bases, leaving 14 bases between the germline ends. This CDR3 is built from 13 residues. The CDR3 is CASTWAGWDTQYF. CDR3 DNA sequence: TGTGCCAGCACGTGGGCGGGATGGGATACGCAGTATTTT.

This clone was recorded only once. This sequence joins TRBV28 and TRBJ1-3; the D is unclear. Germline loops: CDR1 MDHEN, CDR2 SYDVKM. The CDR3 has 16 residues. V lost 8 bases and J 1 base, leaving 18 bases between the germline ends. In DNA, the CDR3 is TGTGCCAGCCATGCCGGGTGGAGGACTTCTGGAAACACCATATATTTT. It codes for CASHAGWRTSGNTIYF.

The V call is TRBV15, the J call TRBJ2-5; D call uncertain. CDR1 is LNHNV, CDR2 YYDKDF, per germline (reference sequence). This CDR3 has 15 residues. V was shortened by 0 bases and J by 2 bases, with 10 bases between the two germline ends. The CDR3 nucleotides are TGTGCCACCAGCAGAGAGGCCACCTTTCAAGAGACCCAGTACTTC. Translation gives CATSREATFQETQYF. Supplemented by reference TRBV15 and TRBJ2-5, the full variable domain reads DAMVIQNPRYQVTQFGKPVTLSCSQTLNHNVMYWYQQKSSQAPKLLFHYYDKDFNNEADTPDNFQSRRPNTSFCFLDIRSPGLGDTAMYLCATSREATFQETQYFGPGTRLLVL.

This clone was seen only a few times. This CDR3 reads CSVGMGSWYEQYF. The CDR3 bases are TGCAGCGTCGGGATGGGTAGTTGGTACGAGCAGTACTTC. The chain links TRBV29-1 to TRBJ2-7; a weak D match, TRBD2 (5 bases). V lost 6 bases to trimming and J lost 4 bases, with 16 bases between them. This CDR3 comprises 13 residues. Germline V gene lookup returns CDR1 SQVTM and CDR2 ANQGSEA.

The V call is TRBV27, the J call TRBJ1-5; D is undetermined. The CDR3 is 15 residues long. Trimming took off 5 bases at V and 2 bases at J, with 13 bases between the two ends. Looked up from germline, CDR1 is MNHEY and CDR2 is SMNVEV (reference sequence). In nucleotides, the CDR3 is TGTGCCAGCAGTCGAGGGAACGGGGGCAATCAGCCCCAGCATTTT. This translates into CASSRGNGGNQPQHF.

This clone has just a few counts. This chain connects TRBV11-2 to TRBJ2-3; 8 bases agree with TRBD1. CDR1 is SGHAT and CDR2 is FQNNGV in the germline V gene. Unmatched junction bases numbered 7, after V lost 2 bases and J lost 3 bases. The CDR3 is 16 amino acids. As DNA, the CDR3 is TGTGCCAGCAGCTTACACGGACAGGGTTCGACAGATACGCAGTATTTT. Translating gives CASSLHGQGSTDTQYF.

The rearrangement links TRBV7-3 to TRBJ2-1, with TRBD2 identical over 7 bases. The germline gives CDR1 SGHTA, CDR2 FQGTGA. This CDR3 is built from 16 residues. Trimming removed 2 bases from V and 7 bases from J; junction bases left unmatched: 11. In DNA form, the CDR3 reads TGTGCCAGCAGCTTAGTCTGGACTAGTTTAGGTAATGAGCAGTTCTTC. This codes for CASSLVWTSLGNEQFF.

This chain joins TRBV5-1 and TRBJ2-1; D possibly corresponds to TRBD2 (5 bases). Germline values: CDR1 SGHRS, CDR2 YFSETQ. Trimming left V 0 bases short and J 0 bases short, with 10 bases between. This CDR3 region has 16 residues. In nucleotides, the CDR3 is TGCGCCAGCAGCTTGGGGCCGGCGGGCTCCTACAATGAGCAGTTCTTC. Its protein is CASSLGPAGSYNEQFF.

The J gene is TRBJ2-7, the V gene TRBV5-1; D is possibly TRBD1 (6 bases). The germline CDR1 and CDR2 sequences are SGHRS and YFSETQ. The CDR3 is 15 residues long. Trimming took off 0 bases at V and 2 bases at J, with 12 bases between the two ends. Here the CDR3 reads CASSLAAGVTYEQYF. In DNA, the CDR3 is TGCGCCAGCAGCTTGGCGGCAGGGGTCACCTACGAGCAGTACTTC.

The genes are TRBV4-2 and TRBJ1-4; perhaps TRBD1 as D (5 bases). CDR3 size: 15 residues. V shed 0 bases and J shed 9 bases, with 14 bases lying between them. The germline CDR1 and CDR2 sequences are LGHNA and YNFKEQ. The CDR3 sequence is CASSQEWGPTQKLFF. CDR3 bases: TGTGCCAGCAGCCAAGAGTGGGGCCCTACCCAAAAACTGTTTTTT.

The V and J genes are TRBV7-9 and TRBJ2-7; maybe TRBD1 (6 bases). This CDR3 has 13 amino acids. Looked up from germline, CDR1 is SEHNR and CDR2 is FQNEAQ (reference sequence). The V end was cut by 2 bases, the J end by 5 bases, with 10 bases between. The CDR3 nucleotides read TGTGCCAGCAGCTTATCACAGGGAGACGAGCAGTACTTC. This sequence encodes CASSLSQGDEQYF.

The chain combines TRBV7-9 with TRBJ1-5, with D possibly matching TRBD1 (6 bases). The germline V gene encodes CDR1 SEHNR and CDR2 FQNEAQ (reference sequence). V lost 0 bases and J lost 0, with 9 bases in between. This CDR3 is 16 amino acids long. The CDR3: CASSLARTDSNQPQHF. The CDR3 nucleotides are TGTGCCAGCAGCTTAGCGAGGACAGATAGCAATCAGCCCCAGCATTTT.

This chain connects TRBV2 to TRBJ2-7, with TRBD2 identical over 9 bases. CDR3 length: 17 residues. From germline, CDR1 is SNHLY and CDR2 FYNNEI. The V and J ends lost 10 bases and 1 base, in that order; junction bases with no gene match: 17. The CDR3 DNA reads as TGTGCCACCCAACCGGCGGCTAGCGGGATCCCATCCTACGAGCAGTACTTC. As protein: CATQPAASGIPSYEQYF.